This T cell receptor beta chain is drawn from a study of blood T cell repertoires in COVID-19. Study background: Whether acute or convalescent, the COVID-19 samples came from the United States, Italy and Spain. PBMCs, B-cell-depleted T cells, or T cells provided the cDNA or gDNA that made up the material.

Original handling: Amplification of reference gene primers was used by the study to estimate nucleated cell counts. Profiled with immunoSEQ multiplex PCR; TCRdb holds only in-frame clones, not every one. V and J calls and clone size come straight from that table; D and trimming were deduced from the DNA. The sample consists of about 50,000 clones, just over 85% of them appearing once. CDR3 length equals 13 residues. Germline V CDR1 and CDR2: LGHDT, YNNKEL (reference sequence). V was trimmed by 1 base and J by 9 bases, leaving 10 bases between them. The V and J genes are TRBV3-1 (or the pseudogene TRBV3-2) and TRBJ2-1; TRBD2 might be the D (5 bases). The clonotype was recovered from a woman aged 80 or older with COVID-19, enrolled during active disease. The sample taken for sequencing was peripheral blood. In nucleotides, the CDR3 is TGTGCCAGCAGCCAAGTTAGAGGGATTGAGCAGTTCTTC. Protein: CASSQVRGIEQFF.